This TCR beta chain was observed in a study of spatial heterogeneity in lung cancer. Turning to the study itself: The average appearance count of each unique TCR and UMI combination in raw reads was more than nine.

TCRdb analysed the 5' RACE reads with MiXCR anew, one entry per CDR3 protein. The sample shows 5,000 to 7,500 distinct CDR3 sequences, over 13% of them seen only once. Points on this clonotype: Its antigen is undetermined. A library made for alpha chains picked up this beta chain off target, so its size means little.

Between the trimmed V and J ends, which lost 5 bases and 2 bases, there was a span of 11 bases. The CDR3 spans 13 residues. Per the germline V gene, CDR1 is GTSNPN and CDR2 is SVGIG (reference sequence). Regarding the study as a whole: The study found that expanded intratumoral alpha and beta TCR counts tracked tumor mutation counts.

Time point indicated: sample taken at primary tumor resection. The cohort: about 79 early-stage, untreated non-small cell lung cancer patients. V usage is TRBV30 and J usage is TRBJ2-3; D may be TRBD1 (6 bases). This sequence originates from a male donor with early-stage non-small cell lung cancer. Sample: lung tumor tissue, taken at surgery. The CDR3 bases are TGTGCCTGGTCCTTGGGGGCCACAGATACGCAGTATTTT. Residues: CAWSLGATDTQYF. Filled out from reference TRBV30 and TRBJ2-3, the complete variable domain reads SQTIHQWPATLVQPVGSPLSLECTVEGTSNPNLYWYRQAAGRGLQLLFYSVGIGQISSEVPQNLSASRPQDRQFILSSKKLLLSDSGFYLCAWSLGATDTQYFGPGTRLTVL.